Below, 21 T cell receptor beta chains from the same sample are listed, as sequenced in a study of T cells in Graves' hyperthyroidism and ophthalmopathy. The source material, RNA transcripts, was used to amplify TCR beta CDR3 regions. In the first-round RT-PCR of the TCR CDR3, the HTBI primer set was used. TCRdb reprocessed the multiplex PCR reads via MiXCR and lists one record per CDR3 protein. In the table there are approximately 400,000 distinct CDR3 sequences, around 18% of which are singletons. Sequenced material: blood. All receptors come from a man aged 18 to 30 with Graves' ophthalmopathy.

This clonotype was counted many times. The chain recombines TRBV20-1 with TRBJ2-1; D may correspond to TRBD1 or TRBD2 (5 bases each). Germline V gene data show CDR1 as DFQATT and CDR2 as SNEGSKA (reference sequence). Trimming took off 0 bases at V and 9 bases at J, with 9 bases between the two ends. This CDR3 has 12 residues. CDR3 DNA sequence: TGCAGTGCTAGAGATTTGGGGGTTGAGCAGTTCTTC. It translates to CSARDLGVEQFF.

In this sample, this clonotype turned up many times. The chain uses TRBV11-2 and TRBJ2-7; 7 nucleotides line up with TRBD1. Trimming cost V 1 base and J 4 bases; bases outside gene matches: 10. The CDR3 contains 16 residues. In germline, CDR1 is SGHAT, CDR2 FQNNGV. The CDR3 loop reads CASSLAPGQWNYEQYF. DNA of the CDR3: TGTGCCAGCAGCTTAGCTCCGGGACAGTGGAATTACGAGCAGTACTTC.

The gene calls are TRBV4-1 and TRBJ2-7; TRBD2 might be the D (6 bases). CDR3 length: 16 amino acids. Trimming pared 4 bases from V and 2 bases from J, leaving 18 bases between. The germline gives CDR1 MGHRA, CDR2 YSYEKL. CDR3 in amino acids: CASSLPTGTVAYEQYF. The CDR3 DNA is TGCGCCAGCAGCCTCCCGACCGGGACTGTGGCCTACGAGCAGTACTTC.

The V gene is TRBV29-1, the J gene TRBJ2-7; D perhaps matches TRBD1 (5 bases). The CDR3 has 12 amino acids. Trimming shortened V by 5 bases and J by 7 bases, and 15 bases separated the two germline ends. Germline V gives CDR1 SQVTM, CDR2 ANQGSEA. CDR3 sequence reads: CSVIPDISEQYF. For the CDR3, the DNA is TGCAGCGTTATCCCGGACATCTCGGAGCAGTACTTC.

The CDR3 reads CASSHTGTGGYEQYF. CDR3 nucleotide sequence: TGCGCCAGCAGCCACACGGGGACAGGGGGCTACGAGCAGTACTTC. This chain links TRBV4-1 with TRBJ2-7, with 11 nucleotides matching TRBD1. Germline V gene data show CDR1 as MGHRA and CDR2 as YSYEKL. The CDR3 is made up of 15 amino acids. With 3 bases clipped from V and 3 bases from J, the junction kept 4 bases outside the gene matches.

In this sample, this clonotype turned up many times. The rearrangement links TRBV6-1 to TRBJ2-7; D not resolved. Germline CDR1 is MNHNS and CDR2 is SASEGT. CDR3 length: 13 amino acids. The V gene lost 0 bases and the J gene lost 2 bases, with 5 bases spanning the gap. CDR3 nucleotide sequence: TGTGCCAGCAGTGAAGCGGGCCCCTACGAGCAGTACTTC. Translation gives CASSEAGPYEQYF.

The table lists this clonotype with many counts. The chain couples TRBV6-1 to TRBJ1-1; possibly TRBD1 for D (5 bases). The CDR3 sequence is 14 residues long. The germline V gene has CDR1 MNHNS and CDR2 SASEGT. Trimming left V 5 bases short and J 5 bases short, with 15 bases between. Written as DNA, the CDR3 is TGTGCCAGCAGTTATGACACGGGGGATACTGAAGCTTTCTTT. This gives the protein CASSYDTGDTEAFF.

The chain employs TRBV7-9 and TRBJ2-1; perhaps D is TRBD1 or TRBD2 (5 bases each). The germline V gene has CDR1 SEHNR and CDR2 FQNEAQ (reference sequence). The CDR3 spans 16 residues. V lost 1 base to trimming and J lost 6 bases, with 16 bases between them. The CDR3 bases are TGTGCCAGCAGCTTAGTAAGAGGGGAGCCCCTCAATGAGCAGTTCTTC. The encoded protein is CASSLVRGEPLNEQFF.

This clonotype was recorded at least ten times. The chain has TRBV7-9 and TRBJ2-2; no definite D call. V was shortened by 5 bases and J by 3 bases, with 7 bases between the two germline ends. In germline, CDR1 is SEHNR, CDR2 FQNEAQ (reference sequence). The CDR3 is made up of 13 amino acids. The CDR3, as DNA: TGTGCCAGCAGCCCAGTCTACACCGGGGAGCTGTTTTTT. This gives the protein CASSPVYTGELFF.

The table lists this clonotype with a few counts. J is TRBJ2-1 and V is TRBV10-1; 7 positions match TRBD2. The CDR3 loop spans 14 amino acids. Germline assignment: CDR1 WNHNN and CDR2 SYGVQD (reference sequence). V dropped 2 bases and J dropped 9; count of bases not matched to a gene: 7. The CDR3 is CASSEAGVPGEQFF. CDR3 coding DNA: TGCGCCAGCAGTGAGGCGGGGGTCCCGGGTGAGCAGTTCTTC.

This clonotype was counted many times. This chain uses TRBV7-9 with TRBJ2-1, with D perhaps matching TRBD2 (7 bases). The CDR3 has 15 residues. Trimming took off 5 bases at V and 3 bases at J, with 14 bases between the two ends. Germline values: CDR1 SEHNR, CDR2 FQNEAQ (reference sequence). As DNA, the CDR3 is TGTGCCAGCAGCCCCCCCGGGGGGCTCTACAATGAGCAGTTCTTC. This translates into CASSPPGGLYNEQFF.

This clonotype was observed a handful of times. This may be a read error: a much more frequent sequence differs by one nucleotide. The chain employs TRBV28 and TRBJ1-2; TRBD1 agrees at 9 bases. V was clipped by 6 bases and J by 8 bases; unmatched bases: 10. The CDR3 has 14 residues. The V gene's germline CDR1 is MDHEN and CDR2 SYDVKM. DNA of the CDR3: TGTGCCAGCAGACTTAGCGAGACAGGGGGAGGCTACACCTTC. Its translation is CASRLSETGGGYTF.

This clonotype showed up many times. The CDR3, as DNA: TGTGCCAGCAGTTACCGGGACACCTACGAGCAGTACTTC. Translating gives CASSYRDTYEQYF. V and J are TRBV6-5 and TRBJ2-7, with D perhaps TRBD1 (6 bases). This CDR3 has 13 amino acids. V gave up 2 bases and J gave up 2 bases, with 7 bases separating them. Germline assignment: CDR1 MNHEY and CDR2 SVGAGI.

This clonotype was picked up many times. This chain uses TRBV11-2 with TRBJ2-3, with 11 positions matching TRBD2. Trimming cost V 6 bases and J 5 bases; bases outside gene matches: 10. CDR3 length: 16 amino acids. Germline CDR1 is SGHAT and CDR2 is FQNNGV. CDR3 coding DNA: TGTGCCAGCAGGAACCCGGGACTAGCGGTGTTAGATACGCAGTATTTT. It is translated as CASRNPGLAVLDTQYF.

The gene calls are TRBV5-1 and TRBJ1-4; D is undetermined. This CDR3 region has 19 residues. CDR1 is SGHRS and CDR2 is YFSETQ in the germline V gene. Trimming removed 1 base at V and 0 bases at J, with 19 bases between. The CDR3 DNA is TGCGCCAGCAGCTTGTTGTCGGCAGAATACCAGGCAACTAATGAAAAACTGTTTTTT. This gives the protein CASSLLSAEYQATNEKLFF.

This clonotype came up a few times. The V and J genes are TRBV11-2 and TRBJ2-7; the D is unclear. The CDR3 is 16 residues long. V dropped 4 bases and J dropped 5 bases, with 21 bases sitting between them. Germline assignment: CDR1 SGHAT and CDR2 FQNNGV. The CDR3 bases are TGTGCCAGCAGCTCGAAGCCGGCCCTCAAACCCCACGAGCAGTACTTC. Translating gives CASSSKPALKPHEQYF.

The genes are TRBV18 and TRBJ2-1; 12 nucleotides match TRBD2. The CDR3 consists of 17 residues. Germline V gene lookup returns CDR1 KGHSH and CDR2 LQKENI. Germline trimming cut 0 bases from V and 7 bases from J; bases unmatched to any gene: 7. The CDR3 coding sequence is TGTGCCAGCTCACCACCCAGACTAGCGGGGGCGGGGAATGAGCAGTTCTTC. This encodes CASSPPRLAGAGNEQFF.

At least ten counts were recorded for this clonotype. The rearrangement links TRBV15 to TRBJ2-5; 10 nucleotides align to TRBD1. Looked up from germline, CDR1 is LNHNV and CDR2 is YYDKDF (reference sequence). This CDR3 is built from 16 residues. Trimming at V came to 4 bases and at J to 5 bases, leaving 10 bases not matched to a gene. CDR3 sequence reads: CATSTDRGLQRETQYF. The CDR3 DNA is TGTGCCACCAGCACCGACAGGGGGCTTCAGAGGGAGACCCAGTACTTC.

This clonotype has ten or more counts. The chain is built from TRBV12-3 or TRBV12-4 and TRBJ1-2, with a possible D match to TRBD1 (5 bases). The CDR3 runs 15 residues. V lost 6 bases and J 8 bases, leaving 22 bases between the germline ends. This CDR3 reads CASSAIGGARRGYTF. The CDR3 region has the DNA TGTGCCAGCAGCGCGATCGGAGGGGCAAGGAGGGGCTACACCTTC.

Ten or more counts support this clonotype. CDR3 in DNA: TGTGCCAGCAGCTTAGAGCGGGTAACGAGGAATGAGCAGTTCTTC. Its protein is CASSLERVTRNEQFF. The chain carries TRBV7-8 and TRBJ2-1; TRBD2 is a possible D gene (6 bases). The germline V and J ends were trimmed by 1 base and 7 bases, with 14 bases remaining between them. The CDR3 runs to 15 residues. Per germline, CDR1 SGHVS and CDR2 FQNEAQ.

Ten or more counts support this clonotype. The chain recombines TRBV12-3 or TRBV12-4 with TRBJ2-5; 9 nucleotides agree with TRBD1. The CDR3 is made up of 13 amino acids. Unmatched junction bases numbered 2, after V lost 6 bases and J lost 3 bases. The CDR3 spells CASRRDREETQYF. The CDR3, as DNA: TGTGCCAGCAGAAGGGACAGGGAAGAGACCCAGTACTTC.